This TCR beta chain stems from a study of blood T cell repertoires in COVID-19. Study-wide background: There were acute and convalescent COVID-19 samples, and they came from the United States, Italy and Spain. T cells, B-cell-depleted T cells, or PBMCs provided the cDNA or gDNA that served as material.

Seattle patients were enrolled during active infection and followed longitudinally. Per the original methods: The assay estimated nucleated cells by amplifying reference gene primers. Profiled with immunoSEQ multiplex PCR; TCRdb holds only in-frame clones, not every one. V and J calls and clone size are given by that table; D and trimming were obtained from the DNA. This table holds roughly 190,000 clones, roughly nine tenths found once. V was clipped by 2 bases and J by 5 bases, with 15 bases between them. This CDR3 is built from 15 residues. The germline V gene encodes CDR1 SGHTA and CDR2 FQGNSA. V usage is TRBV7-2 and J usage is TRBJ1-1; no clear D. Input material: peripheral blood. The sequence derives from a woman aged 55 to 70 with COVID-19, enrolled during active disease. CDR3 in amino acids: CASSLFEHGGTEAFF. The DNA for the CDR3 is TGTGCCAGCAGCTTATTTGAACACGGAGGGACTGAAGCTTTCTTT.